The sequence of this TCR beta chain was determined in a study of control samples from healthy donors and cancer patients. V was pared by 4 bases and J by 7 bases, with 4 bases of the junction left unmatched. CDR1 is WNHNN, CDR2 SYGVQD, per germline (reference sequence). This CDR3 is 15 amino acids long. Assay: immunoSEQ multiplex PCR; the TCRdb copy retains only in-frame clones and omits some. The sample includes about 58,000 clones, approximately 87% of them seen just once. This TCR was recovered from a woman aged 55-70 years with lung cancer. The sequencing input was PBMCs. V is TRBV10-1 and J is TRBJ2-2, with 12 bases aligning to TRBD2. The CDR3 loop is CASSGTSGKSGELFF. As DNA, the CDR3 is TGCGCCAGCAGTGGGACTAGCGGGAAAAGCGGGGAGCTGTTTTTT.